Shown below are 11 T cell receptor beta chains from a single sample sequenced in a study of blood T cell repertoires in COVID-19 (TCRdb year 2020). The library was generated by the immunoSEQ multiplex PCR assay. The source is immuneACCESS, and TCRdb retained only in-frame sequences with V and J called. Part of the clones is not carried over; for the studies checked, unresolved V genes explain less than half of this, and the remainder is unexplained. Counted in this sample were approximately 300,000 clones; roughly 90% of them appeared once. The ten largest clonotypes hold about 6% of the sample. The specimen sequenced was peripheral blood. The receptors here all came from a man in his late teens or twenties who had recovered from COVID-19.

The chain has TRBV10-3 and TRBJ2-1, with D possibly matching TRBD2 (6 bases). Germline CDR1 is ENHRY and CDR2 is SYGVKD. V shed 4 bases and J shed 0 bases, with 16 bases lying between them. CDR3 length: 17 amino acids. In DNA form, the CDR3 reads TGTGCCATCAGTGCGACCACGGGGGTATCCTCCTACAATGAGCAGTTCTTC. It encodes CAISATTGVSSYNEQFF.

This chain connects TRBV2 to TRBJ1-3; D unresolved. CDR3 size: 12 residues. The germline gives CDR1 SNHLY, CDR2 FYNNEI. Trimming pared 7 bases from V and 0 bases from J, leaving 4 bases between. CDR3 nucleotide sequence: TGTGCCAGCATTTACTCTGGAAACACCATATATTTT. It codes for CASIYSGNTIYF.

This sequence joins TRBV5-4 and TRBJ1-2; weak D call: TRBD1 (5 bases). The germline gives CDR1 SGHNT, CDR2 YYREEE (reference sequence). The CDR3 contains 14 residues. The germline V and J ends were trimmed by 2 bases and 4 bases, with 12 bases remaining between them. The CDR3 region is CASSFGPTGYGYTF. The DNA for the CDR3 is TGTGCCAGCAGCTTTGGCCCCACAGGCTATGGCTACACCTTC.

The chain couples TRBV5-6 to TRBJ2-7; TRBD2 might be the D (5 bases). CDR1 and CDR2 from the germline V gene are SGHDT and YYEEEE. The CDR3 has 13 residues. V was trimmed by 0 bases and J by 6 bases, leaving 10 bases between them. CDR3: CASSLGLATEQYF. As DNA, the CDR3 is TGTGCCAGCAGCTTGGGGCTAGCAACCGAGCAGTACTTC.

V usage is TRBV6-5 and J usage is TRBJ1-2, with D perhaps TRBD1 (5 bases). The V end lost 5 bases, the J end lost 4 bases, and 17 bases lay between the germline ends. This CDR3 region has 15 residues. CDR1 is MNHEY and CDR2 is SVGAGI in the germline V gene. The CDR3 sequence: CASSQRDDGGYGYTF. In nucleotides, the CDR3 is TGTGCCAGCAGTCAAAGAGACGACGGGGGCTATGGCTACACCTTC.

The chain uses TRBV3-1 (or the pseudogene TRBV3-2) and TRBJ1-2; TRBD1 is a possible D gene (6 bases). Germline CDR1 is LGHDT and CDR2 is YNNKEL (reference sequence). The germline V and J ends were trimmed by 3 bases and 8 bases, with 16 bases remaining between them. The CDR3 has 14 residues. The CDR3 DNA sequence: TGTGCCAGCAGCCACGGGGGGCCACTCGGGGGCTACACCTTC. Amino acid sequence: CASSHGGPLGGYTF.

The V gene is TRBV19, the J gene TRBJ1-5; D gene ambiguous. This CDR3 is built from 15 residues. Germline V CDR1 and CDR2: LNHDA, SQIVND (reference sequence). V was pared by 3 bases and J by 2 bases, with 11 bases between. The CDR3 reads CASSMSPGGNQPQHF. The CDR3 bases are TGTGCCAGTAGTATGAGTCCCGGAGGCAATCAGCCCCAGCATTTT.

This rearrangement joins TRBV11-2 to TRBJ2-3; 12 bases are shared with TRBD2. Germline V gene lookup returns CDR1 SGHAT and CDR2 FQNNGV. Trimming at V came to 6 bases and at J to 3 bases, leaving 1 base not matched to a gene. This CDR3 is 14 amino acids long. The CDR3 bases are TGTGCCAGCAGTCTAGCGGGAGGGACAGATACGCAGTATTTT. It encodes CASSLAGGTDTQYF.

In this sample, this clone turned up once. The rearrangement uses TRBV29-1 and TRBJ2-1; 7 nucleotides align to TRBD2. The germline CDR1 and CDR2 sequences are SQVTM and ANQGSEA. The CDR3 loop spans 14 amino acids. V lost 4 bases and J lost 1; bases outside the gene matches: 4. CDR3 in DNA: TGCAGCGTTGTAGCGGGCCTTTCCTACAATGAGCAGTTCTTC. Translated, it gives CSVVAGLSYNEQFF.

V gene TRBV6-5 combines with J gene TRBJ2-3; 9 nucleotides align to TRBD2. CDR3 size: 15 residues. V trimming: 5 bases; J trimming: 2 bases; junction bases outside the gene matches: 5. The V gene's germline CDR1 is MNHEY and CDR2 SVGAGI. Here the CDR3 reads CASSRLAETTDTQYF. As DNA, the CDR3 is TGTGCCAGCAGTCGACTAGCGGAAACCACAGATACGCAGTATTTT.

The rearrangement joins TRBV6-5 to TRBJ1-6; D gene unclear. Deletions cut 0 bases from V and 8 bases from J, with 8 bases between. CDR3 size: 14 residues. Looked up from germline, CDR1 is MNHEY and CDR2 is SVGAGI. CDR3 coding DNA: TGTGCCAGCAGTTACTCCGGGGTACATTCACCCCTCCACTTT. It encodes CASSYSGVHSPLHF.